This paragraph reports one TCR beta chain. This sample was included in a study of T-cell reconstitution after alpha-beta-depleted transplantation in children. Using unique molecular identifiers, the investigators prepared the TCRbeta library. Using its own MiXCR run on the PCR reads, TCRdb lists one record per CDR3 protein. The sample records some 350,000 distinct CDR3 sequences, 15% to 20% being singletons. The source of this sequence is a male patient between 2 and 10 years old who had a stem cell transplant for acute lymphoblastic leukemia, so the T cells may come from the graft donor. The sequencing here drew on PBMCs, mostly from graft donor cells, taken 360 days after TCRalphabeta/CD19-depleted stem cell transplant.

CDR3 bases: TGCGCCAGCAGCCAAATCACTAGCGGGAGTCACTATGAGCAGTTCTTC. Its protein product is CASSQITSGSHYEQFF. This chain connects TRBV4-3 to TRBJ2-1, with 11 nucleotides matching TRBD2. The CDR3 loop spans 16 amino acids. Trimming took 2 bases from V and 8 from J; bases not matched to a gene: 8. Germline V lookup: CDR1 LGHNA, CDR2 YSLEER.